These 24 T cell receptor beta chains originate from one sample sequenced in a study of T cells in Graves' hyperthyroidism and ophthalmopathy. Amplification of TCR beta CDR3 regions used RNA as the template. A first-round RT-PCR of the TCR CDR3 used the HTBI primer set. TCRdb independently ran MiXCR on the multiplex PCR reads; one entry per CDR3 protein. The data contain under 650,000 distinct CDR3 sequences, 15% to 20% of them seen just once; the ten biggest clones take up 3% to 4%. Material for sequencing was blood. The receptors shown here come from a woman in her twenties or thirties with Graves' hyperthyroidism.

This clonotype was recorded many times. The rearrangement uses TRBV11-2 and TRBJ2-5; tentative D call: TRBD1 (6 bases). The CDR3 consists of 14 residues. Germline V gene data show CDR1 as SGHAT and CDR2 as FQNNGV. V was pared by 2 bases and J by 4 bases, with 11 bases between. The CDR3 sequence is CASSLTGLSETQYF. The CDR3, as DNA: TGTGCCAGCAGCTTAACAGGGTTATCAGAGACCCAGTACTTC.

V usage is TRBV25-1 and J usage is TRBJ2-3; 8 bases match TRBD1. The length of the CDR3 is 19 residues. Per germline, CDR1 MGHDK and CDR2 SYGVNS. The V segment lost 1 base and the J segment 3 bases; nucleotides outside the gene matches: 15. CDR3 sequence reads: CASSEWGSRQGRKTDTQYF. CDR3 nucleotides: TGTGCCAGCAGTGAATGGGGGTCGAGACAGGGGAGGAAAACAGATACGCAGTATTTT.

This chain uses TRBV6-5 with TRBJ1-2; 7 nucleotides agree with TRBD1. The V and J ends lost 0 bases and 5 bases, in that order; junction bases with no gene match: 18. From germline, CDR1 is MNHEY and CDR2 SVGAGI. This CDR3 has 19 residues. The CDR3 region is CASSYSERMRGQSSYGYTF. CDR3 coding DNA: TGTGCCAGCAGTTACTCCGAAAGAATGCGGGGACAGTCCTCTTATGGCTACACCTTC.

This clonotype has ten or more counts. CDR3 in DNA: TGTGCCAGCTCACCGGCAGATACGCAGTATTTT. Translation: CASSPADTQYF. The rearrangement joins TRBV18 to TRBJ2-3; no clear D. V was trimmed by 3 bases and J by 4 bases, leaving 2 bases between them. CDR3 length: 11 residues. From germline, CDR1 is KGHSH and CDR2 LQKENI.

The rearrangement links TRBV10-3 to TRBJ2-7; the match to TRBD1 covers 8 bases. V was pared by 0 bases and J by 1 base, with 2 bases of the junction left unmatched. CDR1 and CDR2 (germline): ENHRY, SYGVKD. The CDR3 is made up of 15 amino acids. The CDR3 DNA reads as TGTGCCATCAGTGAGTCGGGGACAGGATCCTACGAGCAGTACTTC. Protein sequence: CAISESGTGSYEQYF.

The rearrangement links TRBV24-1 to TRBJ2-1, with a possible D match to TRBD2 (5 bases). The germline gives CDR1 KGHDR, CDR2 SFDVKD. This CDR3 has 13 residues. Trimming took 6 bases from V and 3 from J, leaving 8 bases between them. The CDR3 DNA sequence: TGTGCCACCAGTATGGAGGTCTACAATGAGCAGTTCTTC. It translates to CATSMEVYNEQFF.

This clonotype was detected many times. The chain has TRBV6-6 and TRBJ2-5; 13 bases align to TRBD2. Germline V lookup: CDR1 MNHNY, CDR2 SVGAGI (reference sequence). The CDR3 spans 19 residues. V was pared by 0 bases and J by 2 bases, with 9 bases of the junction left unmatched. CDR3 sequence reads: CASSYSPPGLAGSQETQYF. The CDR3 nucleotides are TGTGCCAGCAGTTACTCACCGCCGGGACTAGCGGGATCGCAAGAGACCCAGTACTTC.

Of note for this clonotype: One junction end disagrees with the germline gene, perhaps due to a read error. The chain links TRBV9 to TRBJ2-7; 8 bases fit TRBD1. The CDR3 runs 15 residues. Germline V gene lookup returns CDR1 SGDLS and CDR2 YYNGEE. CDR3 nucleotides: TGCGCCAGCAGCCCCTCCGGGACAGGTGCCTACGAGCAGTACTTC. Translation: CASSPSGTGAYEQYF.

As concerns this clonotype: Being one base from a much bigger clone, this may be a read error. The chain links TRBV11-1 to TRBJ2-5; TRBD1 might be the D (5 bases). The CDR3 runs to 13 residues. V lost 3 bases to trimming and J lost 2 bases, with 7 bases between them. Germline V gene data show CDR1 as SGHAT and CDR2 as FQDESV (reference sequence). The CDR3 here is CASSFDRQETQYF. CDR3 DNA: TGTGCCAGCAGCTTTGACAGACAAGAGACCCAGTACTTC.

This clonotype has only a few counts. This chain links TRBV12-3 or TRBV12-4 with TRBJ2-2; 9 nucleotides match TRBD1. The CDR3 is 14 residues long. The V and J ends lost 7 bases and 7 bases, in that order; junction bases with no gene match: 7. CDR3 bases: TGTGCCAGCATCCGGGACAGGGTAAACGGGGAGCTGTTTTTT. It codes for CASIRDRVNGELFF.

This clonotype was detected many times. The gene calls are TRBV7-2 and TRBJ2-3; 8 bases fit TRBD2. Germline V gives CDR1 SGHTA, CDR2 FQGNSA. After removal of 5 bases from V and 14 bases from J, the junction contained 12 bases not matched to a gene. The CDR3 consists of 13 residues. CDR3 amino acids: CASSQEDGRGGYF. The CDR3 DNA is TGTGCCAGCAGCCAAGAAGACGGGAGGGGCGGGTATTTT.

The V and J genes are TRBV7-2 and TRBJ2-5; D remains ambiguous. V lost 7 bases and J 2 bases, leaving 14 bases between the germline ends. The CDR3 is 14 residues long. From germline, CDR1 is SGHTA and CDR2 FQGNSA. CDR3 loop: CASTTHRAQETQYF. CDR3 nucleotide sequence: TGTGCCAGCACCACTCACCGGGCTCAAGAGACCCAGTACTTC.

This rearrangement joins TRBV4-1 to TRBJ2-1; 8 bases line up with TRBD2. V lost 5 bases and J lost 5; bases outside the gene matches: 11. The CDR3 runs to 16 residues. Looked up from germline, CDR1 is MGHRA and CDR2 is YSYEKL. CDR3 sequence reads: CASSNPGGRSDNEQFF. The CDR3 DNA reads TGCGCCAGCAGCAATCCCGGCGGGAGGAGCGACAATGAGCAGTTCTTC.

This clonotype has at least ten counts. Written as DNA, the CDR3 is TGTGCCAGCACTATCAGTTCCTACGAGCAGTACTTC. Protein sequence: CASTISSYEQYF. The chain links TRBV2 to TRBJ2-7, with no clear D. Trimming took off 7 bases at V and 1 base at J, with 8 bases between the two ends. CDR1 and CDR2 from the germline V gene are SNHLY and FYNNEI. CDR3 length: 12 residues.

V is TRBV19 and J is TRBJ1-2; D might be TRBD1 (5 bases). This CDR3 contains 12 residues. V lost 7 bases to trimming and J lost 6 bases, with 12 bases between them. The germline V gene encodes CDR1 LNHDA and CDR2 SQIVND (reference sequence). The CDR3 spells CASIGPGHGYTF. The CDR3 DNA reads as TGTGCCAGTATTGGGCCAGGGCATGGCTACACCTTC.

In this sample, this clonotype turned up a few times. This chain joins TRBV19 and TRBJ1-1; no clear D. Trimming cost V 6 bases and J 5 bases, with 19 bases left between them. This CDR3 contains 15 residues. Germline assignment: CDR1 LNHDA and CDR2 SQIVND (reference sequence). CDR3 sequence (DNA): TGTGCCAGTAGCCTCCGCCGGGAGCGGGAAACTGAAGCTTTCTTT. Protein sequence: CASSLRRERETEAFF.

The chain joins TRBV28 to TRBJ1-6, with D unresolved. The length of the CDR3 is 14 residues. V dropped 6 bases and J dropped 5 bases, with 11 bases sitting between them. CDR1 MDHEN and CDR2 SYDVKM come from the germline V gene. CDR3 in amino acids: CASRFLLDNSPLHF. CDR3 sequence (DNA): TGTGCCAGCAGGTTTCTTCTTGATAATTCACCCCTCCACTTT.

The sample holds many counts of this clonotype. This rearrangement joins TRBV5-1 to TRBJ2-2, with D possibly matching TRBD2 (5 bases). Germline V gene lookup returns CDR1 SGHRS and CDR2 YFSETQ. V shed 0 bases and J shed 1 base, with 13 bases lying between them. The CDR3 spans 17 residues. CDR3 loop: CASSLAVGGLNTGELFF. CDR3 in DNA: TGCGCCAGCAGCTTGGCCGTCGGAGGTCTGAACACCGGGGAGCTGTTTTTT.

This clonotype was counted ten times or more. V gene TRBV6-1 combines with J gene TRBJ2-3; TRBD2 agrees at 14 bases. The V and J ends lost 4 bases and 0 bases, in that order; junction bases with no gene match: 3. The CDR3 has 17 residues. Germline V gives CDR1 MNHNS, CDR2 SASEGT. The CDR3 sequence: CASSGLAGGPSTDTQYF. Written as DNA, the CDR3 is TGTGCCAGCAGTGGACTAGCGGGAGGGCCAAGCACAGATACGCAGTATTTT.

This clonotype was found many times. The chain has TRBV29-1 and TRBJ1-1; the match to TRBD1 covers 8 bases. This CDR3 is built from 14 residues. V lost 4 bases, J lost 1 base, and 5 bases stayed unmatched. The germline V gene has CDR1 SQVTM and CDR2 ANQGSEA. The CDR3, as DNA: TGCAGCGTTGGAAACAGGGGGGGGAACACTGAAGCTTTCTTT. Translating it yields CSVGNRGGNTEAFF.

The chain joins TRBV28 to TRBJ1-5; D is possibly TRBD1 (6 bases). This CDR3 region has 15 residues. Per germline, CDR1 MDHEN and CDR2 SYDVKM. Trimming left V 1 base short and J 1 base short, with 8 bases between. For the CDR3, the DNA is TGTGCCAGCAGTTTATATACAGGGAGCAATCAGCCCCAGCATTTT. This encodes CASSLYTGSNQPQHF.

A word on this clonotype: Relative to the germline gene, one junction end is altered; a read error may explain this. The chain links TRBV12-3 or TRBV12-4 to TRBJ2-7, with 9 nucleotides matching TRBD1. CDR3 length equals 15 residues. The CDR3 region is CASSLPGQGYYKQYF. In DNA form, the CDR3 reads TGTGCCAGCAGTTTACCGGGACAGGGCTACTACAAGCAGTACTTC.

This clonotype showed up many times. This chain connects TRBV20-1 to TRBJ2-3; TRBD2 aligns across 10 bases. CDR1 and CDR2 (germline): DFQATT, SNEGSKA (reference sequence). This CDR3 region has 16 residues. The V segment lost 1 base and the J segment 5 bases; nucleotides outside the gene matches: 9. CDR3 coding DNA: TGCAGTGCTAGAGGCACTAGCGGGATTTGGGGAGATACGCAGTATTTT. The encoded protein is CSARGTSGIWGDTQYF.

This clonotype showed up many times. V and J are TRBV4-1 and TRBJ2-2; D remains ambiguous. This CDR3 spans 15 amino acids. V lost 1 base, J lost 2 bases, and 8 bases lay in between. Germline CDR1 is MGHRA and CDR2 is YSYEKL. The CDR3: CASSQATPNTGELFF. The CDR3 nucleotides read TGCGCCAGCAGCCAAGCGACTCCCAACACCGGGGAGCTGTTTTTT.